This T cell receptor (beta chain) appears in the sequencing data of a study of cytomegalovirus exposure and HLA in healthy donors. Germline CDR1 is LNHNV and CDR2 is YYDKDF (reference sequence). The CDR3 is 17 amino acids. V was shortened by 3 bases and J by 0 bases, with 17 bases between the two germline ends. This PCR relied on a set of 60 Vbeta primers and 13 Jbeta primers. The protocol was immunoSEQ multiplex PCR, while the TCRdb copy is restricted to in-frame clones and leaves out a portion. The top ten hold 0.65% of the sample, which has fewer than 200,000 clones, less than 85% seen once. This TCR came from a boy younger than 18 in good health and CMV-seronegative. Sample: PBMCs. The gene calls are TRBV15 and TRBJ1-1; maybe TRBD1 (6 bases). Here the CDR3 DNA reads TGTGCCACCAGCAGGGAGGGGGGGGACTCAATGAACACTGAAGCTTTCTTT. As protein: CATSREGGDSMNTEAFF.